Below, one TCR beta chain is given with its context. The data stem from a study of shared clonotypes between healthy human individuals. Whole-study context: The plates for each donor numbered three CD4 naive, three CD4 memory, two CD8 naive and one CD8 memory.

Germline V gene lookup returns CDR1 SGDLS and CDR2 YYNGEE. The CDR3 covers 11 residues. V dropped 4 bases and J dropped 5 bases, with 5 bases sitting between them. Each subset's genomic DNA was split evenly across several immunoSEQ plates. Sequencing used immunoSEQ multiplex PCR; TCRdb keeps in-frame clones, though not all of them. This sample has some 2,100,000 clones, with 90% to 96% found just once. Sequenced sample: naive CD4+ T cells sorted from blood. Subset in this sample: CD45RA+ positively selected. The receptor was isolated from a young man in good health. The rearrangement links TRBV9 to TRBJ2-3; D gene ambiguous. CDR3 amino acids: CASSLRDTQYF. The CDR3 nucleotides read TGTGCCAGCAGCCTCAGAGATACGCAGTATTTT.